Listed here are 18 T cell receptor beta chains from one sample, sequenced in a study of T cell responses to AZD1222 COVID-19 vaccine. Clones were read by immunoSEQ multiplex PCR, and TCRdb kept only the in-frame ones, dropping some. The sample yields around 190,000 clones, 80% to 95% seen once. Sample: peripheral blood, taken on day 0 of AZD1222 vaccination. These receptors were collected from an adult in good health.

This clone was observed once. The chain links TRBV5-1 to TRBJ2-1; D possibly corresponds to TRBD2 (7 bases). From germline, CDR1 is SGHRS and CDR2 YFSETQ. The CDR3 has 15 residues. Trimming stripped 7 bases from V and 6 bases from J, with 20 bases between. DNA for the CDR3: TGCGCCAGCCGGGGCGGGGGCCTGGGTAGCAATGAGCAGTTCTTC. As protein: CASRGGGLGSNEQFF.

This chain connects TRBV14 to TRBJ1-2, with D unclear. V was shortened by 4 bases and J by 7 bases, with 28 bases between the two germline ends. CDR1 SGHDN and CDR2 FVKESK come from the germline V gene. The CDR3 consists of 18 residues. In DNA form, the CDR3 reads TGTGCCAGCAGCCCCATAACGATACAAAATAACAGAGCTAGTGGCTACACCTTC. The encoded protein is CASSPITIQNNRASGYTF.

This chain connects TRBV2 to TRBJ1-2, with 10 bases fitting TRBD1. Germline V lookup: CDR1 SNHLY, CDR2 FYNNEI. CDR3 length: 15 residues. J was trimmed by 7 bases and V by 5 bases; bases with no gene match: 10. The CDR3 spells CASSTRGTGVGGYTF. CDR3 DNA: TGTGCCAGCAGTACCCGAGGGACAGGGGTGGGTGGCTACACCTTC.

J is TRBJ1-6 and V is TRBV28, with D unclear. Germline values: CDR1 MDHEN, CDR2 SYDVKM. This CDR3 has 12 residues. Trimming removed 2 bases from V and 10 bases from J, with 6 bases in between. CDR3 sequence (DNA): TGTGCCAGCAGTTTAATGAACTCACCCCTCCACTTT. Its protein is CASSLMNSPLHF.

The rearrangement links TRBV7-9 to TRBJ1-6, with D possibly matching TRBD1 (5 bases). Between the trimmed V and J ends, which lost 1 base and 14 bases, there was a span of 12 bases. CDR1 and CDR2 from the germline V gene are SEHNR and FQNEAQ (reference sequence). CDR3 length: 13 residues. The CDR3 region is CASSLVQGSTLHF. CDR3 bases: TGTGCCAGCAGCTTAGTTCAGGGTAGCACCCTCCACTTT. Supplemented by reference TRBV7-9 and TRBJ1-6, the full variable domain reads DTGVSQNPRHKITKRGQNVTFRCDPISEHNRLYWYRQTLGQGPEFLTYFQNEAQLEKSRLLSDRFSAERPKGSFSTLEIQRTEQGDSAMYLCASSLVQGSTLHFGNGTRLTVT.

J is TRBJ2-1 and V is TRBV2, with 7 bases identical to TRBD1. The CDR3 spans 15 residues. With V trimmed by 6 bases and J by 3 bases, 8 bases remained unmatched. The germline gives CDR1 SNHLY, CDR2 FYNNEI. In nucleotides, the CDR3 is TGTGCCAGCAGCCCGAGACAGGGCGACTACAATGAGCAGTTCTTC. Protein: CASSPRQGDYNEQFF.

The sample holds one count of this clone. This chain uses TRBV4-1 with TRBJ2-7; unclear D gene. This CDR3 spans 13 amino acids. Germline CDR1 and CDR2: MGHRA and YSYEKL. The germline V and J ends were trimmed by 4 bases and 6 bases, with 13 bases remaining between them. The DNA of the CDR3 is TGCGCCAGCAGCCGCACCCAACCGGGCGAGCAGTACTTC. The encoded protein is CASSRTQPGEQYF.

The V gene is TRBV11-2, the J gene TRBJ2-1; 9 bases match TRBD1. Germline CDR1 is SGHAT and CDR2 is FQNNGV. The CDR3 is 16 residues long. V lost 2 bases, J lost 5 bases, and 7 bases stayed unmatched. The CDR3 region is CASSLRQGVGDNEQFF. The CDR3 DNA is TGTGCCAGCAGCTTACGACAGGGGGTAGGGGACAATGAGCAGTTCTTC.

This clone was counted a few times. The chain uses TRBV2 and TRBJ2-3; no definite D call. CDR1 and CDR2 (germline): SNHLY, FYNNEI. The V end lost 4 bases, the J end lost 0 bases, and 11 bases lay between the germline ends. The CDR3 consists of 15 residues. The CDR3 DNA follows: TGTGCCAGCAGTGTGGGTGGGCCAAGCACAGATACGCAGTATTTT. Encoded protein: CASSVGGPSTDTQYF.

CDR3: CASSPGTGNTGELFF. The CDR3 nucleotides are TGCGCCAGCAGCCCCGGTACAGGGAACACCGGGGAGCTGTTTTTT. The chain uses TRBV5-1 and TRBJ2-2, with D possibly TRBD1 on 5 matching bases. Trimming shortened V by 4 bases and J by 1 base, and 11 bases separated the two germline ends. Germline V lookup: CDR1 SGHRS, CDR2 YFSETQ. This CDR3 contains 15 residues.

V is TRBV25-1 and J is TRBJ1-6; D possibly corresponds to TRBD1 (5 bases). Trimming took 3 bases from V and 9 from J, leaving 6 bases between them. Germline lookup yields CDR1 MGHDK and CDR2 SYGVNS. The CDR3 covers 12 residues. The DNA for the CDR3 is TGTGCCAGCAGTGAGGGGGTTTCACCCCTCCACTTT. Translating gives CASSEGVSPLHF.

The chain recombines TRBV7-8 with TRBJ1-1; D possibly corresponds to TRBD1 (5 bases). Germline V gives CDR1 SGHVS, CDR2 FQNEAQ. The CDR3 length is 16 residues. Trimming removed 6 bases from V and 0 bases from J, with 17 bases in between. The CDR3 loop is CASSRLGGGMNTEAFF. The CDR3 DNA sequence: TGTGCCAGCAGTCGCCTGGGGGGAGGCATGAACACTGAAGCTTTCTTT.

This clone was detected once. The CDR3 nucleotides read TGTGCCAGCAGCCGATGGACTAGCGGAACCTACACAGATACGCAGTATTTT. Translating it yields CASSRWTSGTYTDTQYF. J is TRBJ2-3 and V is TRBV14; 10 nucleotides agree with TRBD2. The germline V gene encodes CDR1 SGHDN and CDR2 FVKESK. J gave up 2 bases and V 4 bases, and 9 bases lay outside the gene matches. The CDR3 runs 17 residues. Full variable domain (rest looked up from reference TRBV14 and TRBJ2-3): EAGVTQFPSHSVIEKGQTVTLRCDPISGHDNLYWYRRVMGKEIKFLLHFVKESKQDESGMPNNRFLAERTGGTYSTLKVQPAELEDSGVYFCASSRWTSGTYTDTQYFGPGTRLTVL.

This CDR3 reads CASSKRAPSSNTEAFF. The DNA for the CDR3 is TGTGCCAGTAGTAAAAGGGCCCCGAGCAGTAACACTGAAGCTTTCTTT. The chain recombines TRBV19 with TRBJ1-1; D ambiguous. Trimming took off 4 bases at V and 2 bases at J, with 17 bases between the two ends. CDR3 length equals 16 residues. Per the germline V gene, CDR1 is LNHDA and CDR2 is SQIVND (reference sequence).

CDR3 loop: CASSPSTGNSNQPQHF. The CDR3 DNA is TGTGCCAGCTCACCAAGCACCGGAAATAGCAATCAGCCCCAGCATTTT. The chain is built from TRBV18 and TRBJ1-5; D remains unclear. Trimming cost V 2 bases and J 0 bases, with 11 bases left between them. Germline V gene data show CDR1 as KGHSH and CDR2 as LQKENI. The CDR3 consists of 16 residues.

The chain links TRBV7-3 to TRBJ1-5; 8 bases are shared with TRBD1. There are 15 residues in the CDR3. Germline CDR1 SGHTA, CDR2 FQGTGA. Trimming removed 4 bases from V and 2 bases from J; junction bases left unmatched: 4. The CDR3 loop is CASSSTGDGNQPQHF. Here the CDR3 DNA reads TGTGCCAGCAGCTCGACAGGGGACGGCAATCAGCCCCAGCATTTT. Drawing the rest from reference TRBV7-3 and TRBJ1-5, the complete variable domain is GAGVSQTPSNKVTEKGKYVELRCDPISGHTALYWYRQSLGQGPEFLIYFQGTGAADDSGLPNDRFFAVRPEGSVSTLKIQRTERGDSAVYLCASSSTGDGNQPQHFGDGTRLSIL.

The chain joins TRBV18 to TRBJ2-2; unclear D gene. Germline CDR1 is KGHSH and CDR2 is LQKENI. The CDR3 loop spans 17 amino acids. The germline V and J ends were trimmed by 5 bases and 2 bases, with 18 bases remaining between them. The CDR3 DNA reads TGTGCCAGCTCATCTGGAATTTTAGTAGGAAACACCGGGGAGCTGTTTTTT. Protein product: CASSSGILVGNTGELFF.

The count of this clone is one. The rearrangement links TRBV6-2 or TRBV6-3 to TRBJ1-6; D not certain. The germline gives CDR1 MNHEY, CDR2 SVGEGT. Trimming removed 2 bases from V and 10 bases from J, with 15 bases in between. The CDR3 contains 15 residues. The CDR3 DNA reads TGTGCCAGCAGTTACGATACCCAAGGACCCTCACCCCTCCACTTT. Translated: CASSYDTQGPSPLHF.